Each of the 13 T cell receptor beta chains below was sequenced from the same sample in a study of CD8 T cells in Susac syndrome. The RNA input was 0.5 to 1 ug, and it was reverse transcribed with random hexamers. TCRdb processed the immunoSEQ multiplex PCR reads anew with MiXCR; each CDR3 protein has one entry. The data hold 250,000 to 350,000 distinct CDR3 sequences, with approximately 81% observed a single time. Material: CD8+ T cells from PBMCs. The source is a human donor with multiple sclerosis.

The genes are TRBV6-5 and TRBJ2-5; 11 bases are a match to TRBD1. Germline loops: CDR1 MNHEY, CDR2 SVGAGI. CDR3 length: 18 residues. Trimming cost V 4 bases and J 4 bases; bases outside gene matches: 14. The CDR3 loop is CASSSTLPTGTGGETQYF. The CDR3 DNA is TGTGCCAGCAGTTCCACTCTTCCCACCGGGACAGGGGGAGAGACCCAGTACTTC.

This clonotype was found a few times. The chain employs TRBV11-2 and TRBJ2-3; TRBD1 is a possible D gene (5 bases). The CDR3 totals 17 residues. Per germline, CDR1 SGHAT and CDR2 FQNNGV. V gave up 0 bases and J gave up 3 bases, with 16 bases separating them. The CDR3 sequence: CASSLDLLRYRTDTQYF. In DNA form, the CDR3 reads TGTGCCAGCAGCTTAGATCTCTTGAGGTACAGGACAGATACGCAGTATTTT.

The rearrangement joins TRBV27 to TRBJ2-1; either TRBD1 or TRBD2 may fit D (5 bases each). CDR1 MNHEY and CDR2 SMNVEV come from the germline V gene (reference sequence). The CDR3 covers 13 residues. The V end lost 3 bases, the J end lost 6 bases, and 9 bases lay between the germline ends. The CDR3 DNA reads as TGTGCCAGCAGTTTTGGGGGTGCCAATGAGCAGTTCTTC. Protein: CASSFGGANEQFF.

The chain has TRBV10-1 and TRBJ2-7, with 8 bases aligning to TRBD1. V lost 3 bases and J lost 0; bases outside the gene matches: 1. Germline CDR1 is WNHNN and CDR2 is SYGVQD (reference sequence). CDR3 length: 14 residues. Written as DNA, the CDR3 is TGCGCCAGCAGTGAAACAGGGGGCTCCTACGAGCAGTACTTC. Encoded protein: CASSETGGSYEQYF.

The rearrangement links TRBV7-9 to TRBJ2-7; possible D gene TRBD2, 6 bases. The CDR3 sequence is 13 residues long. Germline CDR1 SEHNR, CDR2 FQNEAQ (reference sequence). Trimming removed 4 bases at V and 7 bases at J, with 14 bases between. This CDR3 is CASSSSGEREQYF. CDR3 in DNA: TGTGCCAGCAGCTCTTCGGGGGAGAGAGAGCAGTACTTC.

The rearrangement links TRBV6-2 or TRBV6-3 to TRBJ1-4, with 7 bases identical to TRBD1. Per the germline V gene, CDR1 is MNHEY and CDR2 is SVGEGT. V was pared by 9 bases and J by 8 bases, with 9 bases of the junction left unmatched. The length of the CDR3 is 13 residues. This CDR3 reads CARRTGAGEKLFF. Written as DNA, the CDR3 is TGTGCCAGGAGAACAGGGGCGGGAGAAAAACTGTTTTTT.

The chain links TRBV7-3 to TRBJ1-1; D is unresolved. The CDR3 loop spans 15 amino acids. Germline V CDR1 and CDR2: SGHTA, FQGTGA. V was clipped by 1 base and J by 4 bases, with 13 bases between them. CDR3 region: CASSLIRREATEAFF. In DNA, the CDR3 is TGTGCCAGCAGCTTAATTAGAAGAGAAGCCACTGAAGCTTTCTTT.

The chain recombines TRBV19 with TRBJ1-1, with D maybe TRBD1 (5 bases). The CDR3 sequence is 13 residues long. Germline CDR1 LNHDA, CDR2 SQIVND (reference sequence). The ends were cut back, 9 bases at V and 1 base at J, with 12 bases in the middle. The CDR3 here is CASSDSSNTEAFF. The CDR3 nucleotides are TGTGCCAGCTCCGACAGTTCGAACACTGAAGCTTTCTTT.

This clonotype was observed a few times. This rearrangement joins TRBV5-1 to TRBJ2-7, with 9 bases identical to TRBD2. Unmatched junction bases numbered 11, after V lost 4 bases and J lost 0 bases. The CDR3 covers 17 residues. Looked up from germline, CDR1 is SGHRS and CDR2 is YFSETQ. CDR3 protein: CASSDSTSGLSSYEQYF. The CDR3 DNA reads TGCGCCAGCAGCGATTCGACTAGCGGTCTAAGCTCCTACGAGCAGTACTTC. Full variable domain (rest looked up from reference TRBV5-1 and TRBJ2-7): KAGVTQTPRYLIKTRGQQVTLSCSPISGHRSVSWYQQTPGQGLQFLFEYFSETQRNKGNFPGRFSGRQFSNSRSEMNVSTLELGDSALYLCASSDSTSGLSSYEQYFGPGTRLTVT.

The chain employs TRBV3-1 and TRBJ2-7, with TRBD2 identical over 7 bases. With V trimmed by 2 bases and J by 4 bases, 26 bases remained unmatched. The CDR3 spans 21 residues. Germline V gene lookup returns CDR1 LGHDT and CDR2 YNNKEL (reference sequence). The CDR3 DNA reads TGTGCCAGCAGCCAAAGCTTACTAGCGCGAGCTCCAGGGCCTCACCTATACGAGCAGTACTTC. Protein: CASSQSLLARAPGPHLYEQYF.

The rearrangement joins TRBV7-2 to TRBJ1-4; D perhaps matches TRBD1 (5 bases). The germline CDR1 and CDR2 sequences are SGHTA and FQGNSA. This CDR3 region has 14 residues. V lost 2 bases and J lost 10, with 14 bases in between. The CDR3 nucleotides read TGTGCCAGCAGCTTATATGGAATGGGGGGAAAACTGTTTTTT. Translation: CASSLYGMGGKLFF.

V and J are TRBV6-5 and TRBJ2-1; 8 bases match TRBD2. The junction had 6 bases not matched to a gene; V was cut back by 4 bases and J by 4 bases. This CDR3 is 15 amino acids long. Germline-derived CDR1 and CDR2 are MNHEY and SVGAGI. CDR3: CASSSYREGYNEQFF. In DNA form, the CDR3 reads TGTGCCAGCAGTTCCTATCGGGAGGGGTACAATGAGCAGTTCTTC.

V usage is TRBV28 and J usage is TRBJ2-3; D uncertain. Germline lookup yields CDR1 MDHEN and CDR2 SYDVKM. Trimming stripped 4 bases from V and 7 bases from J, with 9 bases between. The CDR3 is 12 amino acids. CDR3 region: CASSSSPYTQYF. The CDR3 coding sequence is TGTGCCAGCAGTTCTTCCCCCTATACGCAGTATTTT.